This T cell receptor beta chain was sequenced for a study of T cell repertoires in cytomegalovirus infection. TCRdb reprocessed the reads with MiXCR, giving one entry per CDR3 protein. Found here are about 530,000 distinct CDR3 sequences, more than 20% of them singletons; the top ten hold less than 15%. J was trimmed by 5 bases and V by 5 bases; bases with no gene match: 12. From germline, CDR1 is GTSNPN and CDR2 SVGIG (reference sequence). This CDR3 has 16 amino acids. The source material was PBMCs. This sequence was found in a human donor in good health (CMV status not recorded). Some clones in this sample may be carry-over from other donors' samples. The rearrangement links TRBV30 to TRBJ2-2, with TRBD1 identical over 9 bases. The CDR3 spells CAWRPLDRGITGELFF. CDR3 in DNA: TGTGCCTGGCGCCCCCTCGACAGGGGGATTACCGGGGAGCTGTTTTTT.